The present T cell receptor beta chain was sequenced within a study of spatial heterogeneity in lung cancer. In TCRdb, the 5' RACE reads were re-called with MiXCR into one record per CDR3 protein. The sample contains 30,000 to 45,000 distinct CDR3 sequences, around 7.5% of which appear only once. A few counts support this clonotype. The CDR3 is made up of 15 amino acids. The trim removed 2 bases at V and 4 bases at J, leaving 7 bases unmatched. Germline CDR1 and CDR2: LGHNT and FRNRAP. Time point denoted: sample taken at primary tumor resection. Sequencing of whole RNA from tumor, nontumor lung or frozen PBMC involved no sorting.

The origin of this receptor is a male donor with early-stage non-small cell lung cancer. J is TRBJ1-1 and V is TRBV12-5; 7 bases are a match to TRBD1. Specimen: PBMCs, collected at surgery. In nucleotides, the CDR3 is TGTGCTAGTGGTTTGAAACCAGGGGGGTTCACTGAAGCTTTCTTT. Protein product: CASGLKPGGFTEAFF. Drawing the rest from reference TRBV12-5 and TRBJ1-1, the complete variable domain is DARVTQTPRHKVTEMGQEVTMRCQPILGHNTVFWYRQTMMQGLELLAYFRNRAPLDDSGMPKDRFSAEMPDATLATLKIQPSEPRDSAVYFCASGLKPGGFTEAFFGQGTRLTVV.